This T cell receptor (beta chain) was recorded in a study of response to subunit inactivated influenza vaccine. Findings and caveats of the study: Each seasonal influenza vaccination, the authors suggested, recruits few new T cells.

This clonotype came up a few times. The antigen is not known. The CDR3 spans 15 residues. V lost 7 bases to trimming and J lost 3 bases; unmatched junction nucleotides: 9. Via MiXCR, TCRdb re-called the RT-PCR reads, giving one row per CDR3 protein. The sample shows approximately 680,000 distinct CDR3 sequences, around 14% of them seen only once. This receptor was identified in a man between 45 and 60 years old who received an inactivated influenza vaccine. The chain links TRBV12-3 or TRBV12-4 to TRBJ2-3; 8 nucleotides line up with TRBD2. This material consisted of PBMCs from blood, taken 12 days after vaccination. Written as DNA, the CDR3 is TGTGCCAGCATCCTATTAGCGGGGAAGACAGATACGCAGTATTTT. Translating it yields CASILLAGKTDTQYF.